These 32 T cell receptor beta chains share one sample of origin, sequenced in a study of neurological immune-mediated disorders. TCRdb passed the 5' RACE reads through MiXCR, listing each CDR3 protein once. The data hold more than 70,000 distinct CDR3 sequences, with roughly a sixth observed a single time. Sequencing was done on a sample of PBMCs. The receptors were gathered from a woman aged 40 to 50 in good health.

This clonotype was seen at least ten times. DNA of the CDR3: TGTGCCATCAGTTCCCTGGGGACTAGCGTCGACAATGAGCAGTTCTTC. Translation gives CAISSLGTSVDNEQFF. The chain carries TRBV10-3 and TRBJ2-1, with 10 bases that match TRBD2. After removal of 5 bases from V and 5 bases from J, the junction contained 9 bases not matched to a gene. Germline V gene sequence: CDR1 ENHRY, CDR2 SYGVKD. The CDR3 covers 16 residues.

This clonotype was recorded many times. This chain links TRBV10-3 with TRBJ2-3; D is undetermined. The CDR3 length is 13 residues. The ends were cut back, 0 bases at V and 4 bases at J, with 5 bases in the middle. From germline, CDR1 is ENHRY and CDR2 SYGVKD. CDR3 in DNA: TGTGCCATCAGTGAGTCCCGGCCAGATACGCAGTATTTT. It yields the protein CAISESRPDTQYF.

The chain has TRBV6-1 and TRBJ1-1; the match to TRBD1 covers 9 bases. V was pared by 2 bases and J by 5 bases, with 12 bases of the junction left unmatched. This CDR3 comprises 17 residues. Germline V gene sequence: CDR1 MNHNS, CDR2 SASEGT. The CDR3 region is CASSESFRTGEGTEAFF. The CDR3 DNA is TGTGCCAGCAGTGAATCCTTTAGGACAGGGGAGGGTACTGAAGCTTTCTTT.

The table lists this clonotype with many counts. This chain uses TRBV20-1 with TRBJ1-2; D is possibly TRBD1 (6 bases). CDR1 DFQATT and CDR2 SNEGSKA come from the germline V gene (reference sequence). V was pared by 4 bases and J by 8 bases, with 14 bases between. CDR3 length: 12 amino acids. The chain's CDR3 is CSAMRGAPGYTF. CDR3 coding DNA: TGCAGTGCTATGAGGGGGGCTCCCGGCTACACCTTC.

This clonotype was seen a few times. The rearrangement links TRBV4-3 to TRBJ1-4; no firm D call. Per the germline V gene, CDR1 is LGHNA and CDR2 is YSLEER. V shed 3 bases and J shed 9 bases, with 8 bases lying between them. The CDR3 totals 12 residues. Here the CDR3 DNA reads TGCGCCAGCAGCCAGGTGGGGAAAAAACTGTTTTTT. Translated: CASSQVGKKLFF.

At least ten counts were recorded for this clonotype. The chain joins TRBV20-1 to TRBJ1-1, with 8 bases aligning to TRBD1. The germline CDR1 and CDR2 sequences are DFQATT and SNEGSKA (reference sequence). Trimming at V came to 6 bases and at J to 6 bases, leaving 12 bases not matched to a gene. The CDR3 has 14 residues. The CDR3 protein is CSAGGQGGGSEAFF. In nucleotides, the CDR3 is TGCAGTGCGGGAGGACAGGGAGGGGGATCTGAAGCTTTCTTT.

Many counts were recorded for this clonotype. This rearrangement joins TRBV28 to TRBJ2-3, with 7 bases identical to TRBD2. The length of the CDR3 is 18 residues. Unmatched junction bases numbered 20, after V lost 5 bases and J lost 6 bases. Germline V lookup: CDR1 MDHEN, CDR2 SYDVKM. CDR3 amino acids: CASSPRGRSGGSGDTQYF. The CDR3 DNA reads as TGTGCCAGCAGTCCCCGAGGAAGGTCGGGGGGAAGCGGGGATACGCAGTATTTT. Based on the CDR3 plus reference TRBV28 and TRBJ2-3, the full variable domain is DVKVTQSSRYLVKRTGEKVFLECVQDMDHENMFWYRQDPGLGLRLIYFSYDVKMKEKGDIPEGYSVSREKKERFSLILESASTNQTSMYLCASSPRGRSGGSGDTQYFGPGTRLTVL.

This clonotype showed up just a few times. The chain has TRBV28 and TRBJ2-2, with 8 bases aligning to TRBD1. There are 14 residues in the CDR3. J gave up 8 bases and V 5 bases, and 7 bases lay outside the gene matches. The V gene's germline CDR1 is MDHEN and CDR2 SYDVKM. The CDR3 is CASSHRGSGGELFF. Written as DNA, the CDR3 is TGTGCCAGCAGTCACAGGGGGAGCGGGGGGGAGCTGTTTTTT.

This clonotype was detected a few times. V gene TRBV29-1 combines with J gene TRBJ2-1; 11 nucleotides agree with TRBD2. V was clipped by 4 bases and J by 6 bases; unmatched bases: 8. The V gene's germline CDR1 is SQVTM and CDR2 ANQGSEA. This CDR3 is built from 15 residues. CDR3 DNA: TGCAGCGTTGCAATAGCGGGGGGGCCTTTCAATGAGCAGTTCTTC. Its protein is CSVAIAGGPFNEQFF.

This clonotype occurred many times. This rearrangement joins TRBV20-1 to TRBJ2-1; a possible D gene is TRBD2 (5 bases). The V end was cut by 3 bases, the J end by 9 bases, with 12 bases between. Germline CDR1 DFQATT, CDR2 SNEGSKA (reference sequence). The CDR3 extends over 12 amino acids. The CDR3 DNA follows: TGCAGTGCTAGCGAGGGATTGGGTGAGCAGTTCTTC. This translates into CSASEGLGEQFF.

The chain recombines TRBV6-5 with TRBJ1-2; TRBD1 agrees at 9 bases. The CDR3 sequence is 16 residues long. J gave up 1 base and V 5 bases, and 8 bases lay outside the gene matches. From germline, CDR1 is MNHEY and CDR2 SVGAGI. This chain's CDR3 is CASSARDRAINYGYTF. CDR3 coding DNA: TGTGCCAGCAGTGCAAGGGACAGGGCAATTAACTATGGCTACACCTTC.

This clonotype showed up many times. The rearrangement uses TRBV7-8 and TRBJ2-5; no clear D. The CDR3 runs 13 residues. Germline V CDR1 and CDR2: SGHVS, FQNEAQ. Trimming removed 2 bases at V and 5 bases at J, with 9 bases between. The CDR3 nucleotides are TGTGCCAGCAGCTTATCGGAGTCGGAGACCCAGTACTTC. This translates into CASSLSESETQYF.

This clonotype has at least ten counts. The CDR3 nucleotides are TGTGCCATCAGTCCCTCTGGAGCCAACGACAGAGAGACCCAGTACTTC. It specifies CAISPSGANDRETQYF. The V call is TRBV10-3, the J call TRBJ2-5; D perhaps matches TRBD1 (5 bases). Germline V gene data show CDR1 as ENHRY and CDR2 as SYGVKD. The CDR3 spans 16 residues. Trimming cost V 5 bases and J 4 bases, with 20 bases left between them.

Ten or more counts support this clonotype. The chain uses TRBV12-5 and TRBJ2-3, with D possibly matching TRBD2 (7 bases). The CDR3 extends over 15 amino acids. The germline gives CDR1 LGHNT, CDR2 FRNRAP. Trimming took 3 bases from V and 2 from J, leaving 12 bases between them. CDR3 region: CASGLGGAVTDTQYF. In DNA, the CDR3 is TGTGCTAGTGGTTTAGGGGGGGCCGTCACAGATACGCAGTATTTT.

This clonotype has ten or more counts. J is TRBJ1-2 and V is TRBV5-1; 9 bases are shared with TRBD1. The germline gives CDR1 SGHRS, CDR2 YFSETQ. V lost 5 bases to trimming and J lost 10 bases; unmatched junction nucleotides: 15. CDR3 length: 15 amino acids. This CDR3 reads CASSPEGQGALLYTF. The CDR3 nucleotides are TGCGCCAGCAGTCCTGAGGGACAGGGCGCGCTACTCTACACCTTC.

This clonotype has only one observation. Being one base from a much bigger clone, this may be a read error. The chain employs TRBV7-2 and TRBJ1-1; D may be TRBD1 (5 bases). Germline V gene lookup returns CDR1 SGHTA and CDR2 FQGNSA. Trimming shortened V by 1 base and J by 3 bases, and 18 bases separated the two germline ends. This CDR3 spans 17 amino acids. CDR3 nucleotide sequence: TGTGCCAGCAGCTTAGTGGGGCAGATGGATAGGGACACTGAAGCTTTCTTT. It encodes CASSLVGQMDRDTEAFF.

Ten or more counts support this clonotype. The chain links TRBV20-1 to TRBJ2-2; D remains ambiguous. Trimming cost V 5 bases and J 1 base, with 11 bases left between them. This CDR3 has 14 residues. Germline V lookup: CDR1 DFQATT, CDR2 SNEGSKA (reference sequence). CDR3 nucleotide sequence: TGCAGTGCTCAGGAACCCAGGAACACCGGGGAGCTGTTTTTT. Amino acids: CSAQEPRNTGELFF.

This clonotype occurred many times. This chain links TRBV20-1 with TRBJ2-2, with unresolved D. Germline CDR1 and CDR2: DFQATT and SNEGSKA (reference sequence). Deletions cut 2 bases from V and 7 bases from J, with 11 bases between. The CDR3 has 13 amino acids. The CDR3 loop reads CSARSIQGGELFF. The CDR3 DNA is TGCAGTGCTAGAAGCATCCAAGGCGGGGAGCTGTTTTTT.

V usage is TRBV11-2 and J usage is TRBJ1-2; TRBD1 is a possible D gene (6 bases). The CDR3 has 15 amino acids. The germline V gene has CDR1 SGHAT and CDR2 FQNNGV. V lost 4 bases and J lost 3, with 15 bases in between. The CDR3 sequence: CASSSSKGVHYGYTF. DNA for the CDR3: TGTGCCAGCAGCTCGTCTAAGGGGGTTCACTATGGCTACACCTTC.

Note on this clonotype: A much bigger clone sits one base away, suggesting this may be a read error. The chain couples TRBV28 to TRBJ2-1; D is perhaps TRBD1 (6 bases). Germline CDR1 is MDHEN and CDR2 is SYDVKM. This CDR3 contains 14 residues. In DNA form, the CDR3 reads TGTGCCAGAAGTTTACAGGTGCCAGGGGTTGAGCAGTTCTTC. Encoded protein: CARSLQVPGVEQFF.

This clonotype was seen ten or more times. The rearrangement joins TRBV29-1 to TRBJ2-5; maybe TRBD1 (6 bases). V was pared by 2 bases and J by 1 base, with 8 bases between. This CDR3 comprises 13 residues. In germline, CDR1 is SQVTM, CDR2 ANQGSEA. CDR3 sequence reads: CSVEPRGQETQYF. CDR3 DNA: TGCAGCGTTGAACCCAGGGGCCAAGAGACCCAGTACTTC. Using reference TRBV29-1 and TRBJ2-5 for the parts outside the CDR3, the full variable domain is SAVISQKPSRDICQRGTSLTIQCQVDSQVTMMFWYRQQPGQSLTLIATANQGSEATYESGFVIDKFPISRPNLTFSTLTVSNMSPEDSSIYLCSVEPRGQETQYFGPGTRLLVL.

The table lists this clonotype with many counts. This chain links TRBV29-1 with TRBJ2-5; D not certain. CDR3 length: 11 amino acids. Germline CDR1 SQVTM, CDR2 ANQGSEA. The V end lost 4 bases, the J end lost 5 bases, and 8 bases lay between the germline ends. The CDR3 loop reads CSVGPAETQYF. For the CDR3, the DNA is TGCAGCGTTGGTCCTGCGGAGACCCAGTACTTC.

In its sample, this clonotype was seen many times. The V and J genes are TRBV12-3 or TRBV12-4 and TRBJ1-1; D is possibly TRBD1 (5 bases). V was cut by 1 base and J by 4 bases, with 10 bases left in between. This CDR3 spans 14 amino acids. The CDR3 DNA is TGTGCCAGCAGTTTAGAGGGGCAGGTCACTGAAGCTTTCTTT. It specifies CASSLEGQVTEAFF.

This clonotype was recorded many times. The chain couples TRBV20-1 to TRBJ2-3; TRBD2 is a possible D gene (5 bases). This CDR3 spans 14 amino acids. Germline V gene data show CDR1 as DFQATT and CDR2 as SNEGSKA (reference sequence). V lost 6 bases, J lost 0 bases, and 13 bases lay in between. The CDR3 sequence: CSAWGRESTDTQYF. In nucleotides, the CDR3 is TGCAGTGCATGGGGTCGGGAAAGCACAGATACGCAGTATTTT.

The V gene is TRBV7-2, the J gene TRBJ2-5; maybe TRBD2 (7 bases). The CDR3 is 13 amino acids. Trimming took 6 bases from V and 4 from J, leaving 12 bases between them. Germline loops: CDR1 SGHTA, CDR2 FQGNSA. The CDR3 nucleotides read TGTGCCAGCAGACGGGGGGCGAGAGAGACCCAGTACTTC. Its protein is CASRRGARETQYF.

A word on this clonotype: Given a much more abundant clone one base away, this may be a read error. This chain links TRBV5-5 with TRBJ2-5, with 13 bases identical to TRBD2. Germline CDR1 SGHKS, CDR2 YYEKEE (reference sequence). This CDR3 is built from 16 residues. DNA for the CDR3: TGTGCCAGCAGTTGGAGGACTAGCGGGGGTCAGGAGACCAAGTACTTC. It codes for CASSWRTSGGQETKYF.

This clonotype appeared many times. DNA of the CDR3: TGCGCCAGCAGTCCACAGGGGAGCGAAAAACTGTTTTTT. This codes for CASSPQGSEKLFF. V is TRBV5-1 and J is TRBJ1-4, with TRBD1 matching over 7 bases. The CDR3 has 13 residues. Germline CDR1 is SGHRS and CDR2 is YFSETQ. The V and J ends lost 5 bases and 8 bases, in that order; junction bases with no gene match: 6.

The CDR3, as DNA: TGTGCCAGCAGCTTAGCGGGTCAGGGAAACAGCAATCAGCCCCAGCATTTT. Its translation: CASSLAGQGNSNQPQHF. This chain links TRBV7-2 with TRBJ1-5, with D possibly being TRBD1 (5 bases). CDR1 and CDR2 (germline): SGHTA, FQGNSA. The CDR3 runs to 17 residues. Trimming removed 0 bases at V and 1 base at J, with 13 bases between.

This clonotype was seen repeatedly, ten times or more. The CDR3 DNA reads as TGTGCCAGCAGTTACGAAGGACAGGGAGAGACCCAGTACTTC. It encodes CASSYEGQGETQYF. The chain links TRBV6-2 or TRBV6-3 to TRBJ2-5; TRBD1 agrees at 8 bases. Germline V gene sequence: CDR1 MNHEY, CDR2 SVGEGT. V lost 2 bases to trimming and J lost 4 bases; unmatched junction nucleotides: 3. The CDR3 runs 14 residues.

This clonotype was seen ten or more times. The chain couples TRBV12-3 or TRBV12-4 to TRBJ1-2, with TRBD1 matching 7 bases. The junction had 5 bases not matched to a gene; V was cut back by 6 bases and J by 4 bases. The CDR3 consists of 13 residues. CDR3 coding DNA: TGTGCCAGCAGCCCTGGACAGGTCTATGGCTACACCTTC. This sequence encodes CASSPGQVYGYTF.

This clonotype was counted many times. V gene TRBV28 combines with J gene TRBJ2-1; no firm D call. Germline-derived CDR1 and CDR2 are MDHEN and SYDVKM. The CDR3 is 12 amino acids. The V gene lost 5 bases and the J gene lost 7 bases, with 9 bases spanning the gap. The CDR3 reads CASSLPRNEQFF. CDR3 coding DNA: TGTGCCAGCAGTCTCCCCCGGAATGAGCAGTTCTTC.

This clonotype has a count of ten or more. This chain joins TRBV7-9 and TRBJ2-1; 10 nucleotides match TRBD2. This CDR3 contains 16 residues. Trimming at V came to 5 bases and at J to 6 bases, leaving 10 bases not matched to a gene. Germline CDR1 is SEHNR and CDR2 is FQNEAQ (reference sequence). The CDR3 sequence is CASSQGLAPAINEQFF. CDR3 sequence (DNA): TGTGCCAGCAGCCAGGGACTAGCGCCAGCAATCAATGAGCAGTTCTTC.